These 21 T cell receptor beta chains share one sample of origin, sequenced in a study of blood T cells in healthy people across ages (dated by TCRdb to about 2015). The receptor library was made with 5' RACE. Data came from an Illumina HiSeq 2500. A second 7 to 11 cycle PCR used a sample-barcoded 5' primer and a J-beta primer mix. Starting from the raw public reads, TCRdb applied fastp trimming at Q25, assembled clones with MiXCR and retained in-frame beta chains. For every CDR3 protein sequence, its rows merge into one entry that carries the most common genes and DNA. A total of about a million distinct CDR3 sequences appear in this sample, around 46% of them only once. The ten largest clonotypes hold under 15% of the sample. The sample was blood. The receptors originated from a young man in good health.

The chain joins TRBV5-1 to TRBJ1-2, with 7 positions matching TRBD1. CDR3 size: 14 residues. The junction had 4 bases not matched to a gene; V was cut back by 3 bases and J by 2 bases. Germline V gene lookup returns CDR1 SGHRS and CDR2 YFSETQ. The CDR3 reads CASSSEGQNYGYTF. In DNA form, the CDR3 reads TGCGCCAGCAGCTCAGAGGGACAGAACTATGGCTACACCTTC. Based on the CDR3 plus reference TRBV5-1 and TRBJ1-2, the full variable domain is KAGVTQTPRYLIKTRGQQVTLSCSPISGHRSVSWYQQTPGQGLQFLFEYFSETQRNKGNFPGRFSGRQFSNSRSEMNVSTLELGDSALYLCASSSEGQNYGYTFGSGTRLTVV.

This clonotype was counted many times. The rearrangement links TRBV4-3 to TRBJ2-2, with a weak D call TRBD1 (6 bases). The V end was cut by 3 bases, the J end by 4 bases, with 15 bases between. The CDR3 covers 16 residues. The germline V gene encodes CDR1 LGHNA and CDR2 YSLEER. Here the CDR3 reads CASSQEQGPLTGELFF. The DNA of the CDR3 is TGCGCCAGCAGCCAGGAGCAGGGGCCTCTCACCGGGGAGCTGTTTTTT.

This clonotype was observed a few times. The chain combines TRBV7-3 with TRBJ2-5; TRBD1 matches at 8 bases. Germline values: CDR1 SGHTA, CDR2 FQGTGA. V lost 4 bases to trimming and J lost 4 bases; unmatched junction nucleotides: 23. The CDR3 is made up of 20 amino acids. CDR3 residues: CASSSSPRHRTGMSGETQYF. CDR3 DNA: TGTGCCAGCAGCTCCAGCCCTCGTCATCGGACAGGGATGAGCGGAGAGACCCAGTACTTC.

The chain joins TRBV7-2 to TRBJ2-4, with 13 bases matching TRBD2. Matching the DNA end better, TRBJ2-7 makes the J call doubtful. The V gene's germline CDR1 is SGHTA and CDR2 FQGNSA. The CDR3 contains 15 residues. CDR3 sequence: CASRSGLAGIYEQYF. Written as DNA, the CDR3 is TGTGCCAGCAGGTCGGGACTAGCGGGGATCTACGAGCAGTACTTC.

The chain recombines TRBV5-1 with TRBJ1-1, with D hard to call. Trimming removed 3 bases from V and 1 base from J, with 7 bases in between. The V gene's germline CDR1 is SGHRS and CDR2 YFSETQ. The length of the CDR3 is 13 residues. The CDR3 protein is CASSWKGNTEAFF. The CDR3 nucleotides are TGCGCCAGCAGCTGGAAAGGGAACACTGAAGCTTTCTTT.

The CDR3 region has the DNA TGTGCCGGCAAGGATGGGCAGGAGACCCAGTACTTC. Its translation: CAGKDGQETQYF. The gene calls are TRBV2 and TRBJ2-5, with unresolved D. The ends were cut back, 11 bases at V and 5 bases at J, with 15 bases in the middle. Germline V gene lookup returns CDR1 SNHLY and CDR2 FYNNEI. This CDR3 contains 12 residues.

The chain joins TRBV6-5 to TRBJ1-2; D remains ambiguous. Germline CDR1 MNHEY, CDR2 SVGAGI. Trimming took 2 bases from V and 7 from J, leaving 11 bases between them. The CDR3 runs 13 residues. The CDR3 is CASSYRGVSGYTF. The CDR3 coding sequence is TGTGCCAGCAGTTACCGGGGAGTCAGTGGCTACACCTTC.

The chain combines TRBV7-9 with TRBJ2-7; 9 bases are shared with TRBD1. This CDR3 is 14 amino acids long. The trim removed 4 bases at V and 4 bases at J, leaving 5 bases unmatched. Germline values: CDR1 SEHNR, CDR2 FQNEAQ (reference sequence). The CDR3 loop reads CASSSGQGMYEQYF. In nucleotides, the CDR3 is TGTGCCAGCAGCTCGGGACAGGGCATGTACGAGCAGTACTTC.

The CDR3 protein is CSARPYSNQPQHF. The CDR3 region has the DNA TGCAGTGCTAGACCCTATAGCAATCAGCCCCAGCATTTT. V usage is TRBV20-1 and J usage is TRBJ1-5; no reliable D call. This CDR3 spans 13 amino acids. Germline V lookup: CDR1 DFQATT, CDR2 SNEGSKA (reference sequence). V lost 2 bases and J 0 bases, leaving 5 bases between the germline ends.

The V and J genes are TRBV12-3 or TRBV12-4 and TRBJ2-4; D possibly matches TRBD1 or TRBD2 (5 bases each). V lost 3 bases to trimming and J lost 7 bases, with 19 bases between them. The CDR3 loop spans 16 amino acids. The CDR3, as DNA: TGTGCCAGCAGTTTTTCTGTCGATTGGGGGTCTAACATTCAGTACTTC. This codes for CASSFSVDWGSNIQYF.

The chain carries TRBV10-3 and TRBJ2-5; weak D call: TRBD1 (6 bases). Germline CDR1 ENHRY, CDR2 SYGVKD. V was clipped by 10 bases and J by 1 base, with 13 bases between them. The CDR3 is 13 amino acids. The chain's CDR3 is CATQGQPQETQYF. The CDR3 DNA reads TGTGCCACTCAGGGGCAACCCCAAGAGACCCAGTACTTC.

This clonotype was counted only a few times. This chain links TRBV5-1 with TRBJ2-3; 7 bases agree with TRBD2. Germline CDR1 is SGHRS and CDR2 is YFSETQ. V lost 9 bases and J lost 0; bases outside the gene matches: 7. CDR3 length equals 14 residues. CDR3 protein: CATRLALSTDTQYF. CDR3 DNA: TGCGCCACTCGACTAGCCCTAAGCACAGATACGCAGTATTTT.

A few counts support this clonotype. The CDR3: CASSLTSGLSTDTQYF. The CDR3 coding sequence is TGTGCCAGCAGCTTGACTAGCGGGCTGAGCACAGATACGCAGTATTTT. The chain uses TRBV5-4 and TRBJ2-3; 9 nucleotides match TRBD2. The germline CDR1 and CDR2 sequences are SGHNT and YYREEE (reference sequence). This CDR3 spans 16 amino acids. J lost 0 bases, V lost 1 base, and 3 bases had no gene match.

The CDR3 here is CASTHFRTGRFF. The CDR3 DNA reads as TGTGCCAGCACCCATTTCAGGACAGGGCGGTTCTTC. The gene calls are TRBV11-2 and TRBJ2-1, with 8 nucleotides matching TRBD1. The ends lost 7 bases at V and 15 bases at J; junction bases unmatched: 11. CDR1 and CDR2 (germline): SGHAT, FQNNGV. This CDR3 contains 12 residues. The variable domain in full, completed from reference TRBV11-2 and TRBJ2-1, reads EAGVAQSPRYKIIEKRQSVAFWCNPISGHATLYWYQQILGQGPKLLIQFQNNGVVDDSQLPKDRFSAERLKGVDSTLKIQPAKLEDSAVYLCASTHFRTGRFFGPGTRLTVL.

Ten or more counts support this clonotype. The chain combines TRBV2 with TRBJ2-1, with 9 nucleotides matching TRBD1. CDR1 is SNHLY and CDR2 is FYNNEI in the germline V gene. The V gene end was trimmed by 7 bases and the J gene end by 7 bases; junction bases not matched to a gene: 5. CDR3 length: 13 amino acids. CDR3 sequence: CASITGGRNEQFF. DNA of the CDR3: TGTGCCAGCATAACAGGGGGCAGGAATGAGCAGTTCTTC.

The chain has TRBV10-3 and TRBJ2-1; 8 bases match TRBD2. V trimming: 2 bases; J trimming: 2 bases; junction bases outside the gene matches: 8. The CDR3 is 17 residues long. Per germline, CDR1 ENHRY and CDR2 SYGVKD. The CDR3 reads CAISESVGAGAYNEQFF. The CDR3 bases are TGTGCCATCAGTGAGAGCGTGGGAGCGGGAGCCTACAATGAGCAGTTCTTC.

The chain uses TRBV20-1 and TRBJ1-6; D uncertain. Between the trimmed V and J ends, which lost 0 bases and 18 bases, there was a span of 15 bases. This CDR3 is built from 12 residues. Germline lookup yields CDR1 DFQATT and CDR2 SNEGSKA (reference sequence). The CDR3 DNA is TGCAGTGCTAGAGATCTGTCTATTCAGTCCCACTTT. It yields the protein CSARDLSIQSHF.

In its sample, this clonotype was seen a few times. The rearrangement links TRBV4-1 to TRBJ2-7, with TRBD2 as a possible D gene (6 bases). The length of the CDR3 is 15 residues. V gave up 0 bases and J gave up 3 bases, with 12 bases separating them. Germline V gene sequence: CDR1 MGHRA, CDR2 YSYEKL. The DNA of the CDR3 is TGCGCCAGCAGCCAAGAAAGCGGGCTAAACTACGAGCAGTACTTC. Its protein product is CASSQESGLNYEQYF.

The V and J genes are TRBV7-2 and TRBJ2-6; TRBD1 matches at 7 bases. The CDR3 spans 18 residues. From germline, CDR1 is SGHTA and CDR2 FQGNSA. With 1 base clipped from V and 0 bases from J, the junction kept 6 bases outside the gene matches. The CDR3 loop is CASSLVLKGASGANVLTF. For the CDR3, the DNA is TGTGCCAGCAGCTTAGTGTTGAAGGGGGCCTCTGGGGCCAACGTCCTGACTTTC. Variable domain in full (rest from reference TRBV7-2 and TRBJ2-6): GAGVSQSPSNKVTEKGKDVELRCDPISGHTALYWYRQSLGQGLEFLIYFQGNSAPDKSGLPSDRFSAERTGGSVSTLTIQRTQQEDSAVYLCASSLVLKGASGANVLTFGAGSRLTVL.

Of note for this clonotype: The junction differs from germline at one of its ends, possibly a read error. The chain recombines TRBV7-9 with TRBJ2-5; 7 bases match TRBD1. The length of the CDR3 is 15 residues. Germline CDR1 reads SEHNR; CDR2 reads FQNEAQ (reference sequence). CDR3 coding DNA: TGTGCCAGCAGCTTTACACAGGGGTTCGGCGAGACCCGGTACTTC. Its translation is CASSFTQGFGETRYF.

CDR3 residues: CASRRTRTSGANTQYF. CDR3 nucleotide sequence: TGTGCCAGCAGGCGTACCAGGACTAGCGGGGCAAATACGCAGTATTTT. The chain recombines TRBV7-2 with TRBJ2-3; 12 positions agree with TRBD2. The CDR3 extends over 16 amino acids. Germline CDR1 reads SGHTA; CDR2 reads FQGNSA. The junction had 11 bases not matched to a gene; V was cut back by 6 bases and J by 7 bases. Combining the CDR3 with reference TRBV7-2 and TRBJ2-3 gives the whole variable domain GAGVSQSPSNKVTEKGKDVELRCDPISGHTALYWYRQSLGQGLEFLIYFQGNSAPDKSGLPSDRFSAERTGGSVSTLTIQRTQQEDSAVYLCASRRTRTSGANTQYFGPGTRLTVL.